These 10 T cell receptor beta chains originate from one sample sequenced in a study of T cells after yellow fever vaccination. Each CDR3 protein gets one entry after TCRdb re-called the 5' RACE reads with MiXCR. The table includes roughly 190,000 distinct CDR3 sequences, 9.5% to 11% detected once. Sequencing was performed on CD8+ T cells sorted from PBMCs, taken 15 days after the yellow fever booster vaccination. Receptor source: a man between 18 and 35 years old who received the YFV17D yellow fever vaccine.

This clonotype was seen only a few times. J is TRBJ1-1 and V is TRBV7-9; 10 bases fit TRBD1. The trim removed 8 bases at V and 8 bases at J, leaving 8 bases unmatched. This CDR3 is 13 amino acids long. Per the germline V gene, CDR1 is SEHNR and CDR2 is FQNEAQ (reference sequence). CDR3 bases: TGTGCCAGCCTGAGACAGGGGGCATGGGAAGCTTTCTTT. Translated, it gives CASLRQGAWEAFF.

The J gene is TRBJ1-2, the V gene TRBV2; no clear D gene. Trimming left V 8 bases short and J 0 bases short, with 7 bases between. CDR1 and CDR2 (germline): SNHLY, FYNNEI. This CDR3 has 12 residues. CDR3 residues: CASGTANYGYTF. CDR3 nucleotide sequence: TGTGCCAGCGGAACAGCTAACTATGGCTACACCTTC.

V gene TRBV29-1 combines with J gene TRBJ1-2, with TRBD1 as a possible D gene (6 bases). Germline V CDR1 and CDR2: SQVTM, ANQGSEA. V shed 3 bases and J shed 8 bases, with 13 bases lying between them. The length of the CDR3 is 12 residues. CDR3 sequence reads: CSVDVGASGYTF. The CDR3 DNA is TGCAGCGTTGATGTGGGGGCGAGCGGCTACACCTTC.

This clonotype was seen a few times. J is TRBJ1-6 and V is TRBV6-5, with 7 bases lining up with TRBD1. The CDR3 consists of 14 residues. V shed 4 bases, J shed 14 bases, and the junction held 11 bases outside the gene matches. The germline gives CDR1 MNHEY, CDR2 SVGAGI. CDR3 sequence: CASSSGGDSRSLHF. For the CDR3, the DNA is TGTGCCAGCAGTTCCGGAGGGGACAGTCGGTCCCTCCACTTT.

This clonotype was seen at least ten times. The V and J genes are TRBV27 and TRBJ1-1; D is possibly TRBD1 (5 bases). This CDR3 is built from 14 residues. Trimming removed 3 bases from V and 0 bases from J, with 8 bases in between. The germline V gene has CDR1 MNHEY and CDR2 SMNVEV (reference sequence). CDR3: CASSFTGMNTEAFF. The CDR3 nucleotides read TGTGCCAGCAGTTTCACAGGTATGAACACTGAAGCTTTCTTT.

This chain's CDR3 is CASRRAGGRNEQFF. The CDR3 DNA is TGTGCCAGCAGAAGAGCGGGGGGGCGTAATGAGCAGTTCTTC. The chain has TRBV27 and TRBJ2-1, with 10 positions matching TRBD2. The germline V gene encodes CDR1 MNHEY and CDR2 SMNVEV (reference sequence). CDR3 length: 14 amino acids. V lost 6 bases to trimming and J lost 7 bases; unmatched junction nucleotides: 6.

A few counts support this clonotype. The V call is TRBV23-1, the J call TRBJ1-2; no firm D call. TRBV23-1 is annotated as an ORF whose role is uncertain. Trimming shortened V by 6 bases and J by 2 bases, and 16 bases separated the two germline ends. This CDR3 has 15 residues. CDR3 amino acids: CASSHYRVLNYGYTF. CDR3 DNA sequence: TGCGCCAGCAGCCACTACAGAGTCCTCAACTATGGCTACACCTTC.

The CDR3 DNA reads as TGTGCCAGCAATCCGCGCGAAGACTATGGCTACACCTTC. It yields the protein CASNPREDYGYTF. The genes are TRBV6-6 and TRBJ1-2, with D unclear. Trimming removed 7 bases from V and 3 bases from J, with 12 bases in between. Per the germline V gene, CDR1 is MNHNY and CDR2 is SVGAGI (reference sequence). CDR3 length: 13 amino acids.

This clonotype came up a few times. This chain connects TRBV27 to TRBJ2-7, with 8 nucleotides matching TRBD1. CDR1 is MNHEY and CDR2 is SMNVEV in the germline V gene (reference sequence). The V gene end was trimmed by 5 bases and the J gene end by 3 bases; junction bases not matched to a gene: 6. The CDR3 is 14 amino acids. Written as DNA, the CDR3 is TGTGCCAGCAGTCTCCGGGACAGGAGCTACGAGCAGTACTTC. It translates to CASSLRDRSYEQYF.

This clonotype was picked up a small number of times. The chain uses TRBV7-4 and TRBJ2-7, with TRBD1 as a possible D gene (6 bases). Germline values: CDR1 SGHVT, CDR2 SQSDAQ. The CDR3 loop spans 14 amino acids. Trimming stripped 1 base from V and 3 bases from J, with 10 bases between. The CDR3 DNA sequence: TGTGCCAGCAGCTTAGGGGGACACTACTACGAGCAGTACTTC. Translated, it gives CASSLGGHYYEQYF.